This passage covers 14 T cell receptor beta chains from one sample sequenced in a study of blood T cell repertoires in COVID-19. Assay used: immunoSEQ multiplex PCR; TCRdb lists only in-frame clones, some missing. The repertoire has some 220,000 clones, approximately 78% of them found once; the top ten carry approximately 5%. Specimen: peripheral blood. All receptors come from a woman between 65 and 79 years old with COVID-19, enrolled during active disease.

A note on this clone: This probably arose from a read error, given a far larger clone one base away. This sample also contains other DNA sequences that code for the same CDR3. The chain recombines TRBV7-3 with TRBJ2-1; 9 bases are a match to TRBD2. Germline assignment: CDR1 SGHTA and CDR2 FQGTGA. The CDR3 has 15 residues. The V segment lost 3 bases and the J segment 0 bases; nucleotides outside the gene matches: 0. The CDR3 here is CASSFSGSSYNEQFF. In DNA, the CDR3 is TGTGCCAGCAGCTTTAGCGGGAGCTCCTACAATGAGCAGTTCTTC.

The rearrangement joins TRBV24-1 to TRBJ2-5; 11 positions agree with TRBD2. Germline-derived CDR1 and CDR2 are KGHDR and SFDVKD. The CDR3 runs 13 residues. V lost 10 bases and J lost 5; bases outside the gene matches: 5. The CDR3 DNA is TGTGCCACACGTACTAGCGGGAGTGAGACCCAGTACTTC. This sequence encodes CATRTSGSETQYF.

The J gene is TRBJ1-3, the V gene TRBV19; D is possibly TRBD1 (5 bases). CDR1 is LNHDA and CDR2 is SQIVND in the germline V gene (reference sequence). CDR3 length: 18 amino acids. V was clipped by 3 bases and J by 0 bases, with 18 bases between them. DNA for the CDR3: TGTGCCAGTAGTATTCCAGGGTTAGGCCAAGCCTCTGGAAACACCATATATTTT. Protein product: CASSIPGLGQASGNTIYF.

V is TRBV5-1 and J is TRBJ2-1; D perhaps matches TRBD1 (6 bases). The CDR3 sequence is 15 residues long. CDR1 SGHRS and CDR2 YFSETQ come from the germline V gene. Trimming pared 0 bases from V and 5 bases from J, leaving 12 bases between. The CDR3 loop reads CASSLDGQLNNEQFF. Written as DNA, the CDR3 is TGCGCCAGCAGCTTGGACGGACAGCTAAACAATGAGCAGTTCTTC.

The chain links TRBV29-1 to TRBJ1-1; D might be TRBD1 (5 bases). Trimming took 1 base from V and 10 from J, leaving 13 bases between them. The CDR3 sequence is 12 residues long. The germline CDR1 and CDR2 sequences are SQVTM and ANQGSEA. For the CDR3, the DNA is TGCAGCGTTGAAGGGGGAGGGGATCGAGCTTTCTTT. Translating it yields CSVEGGGDRAFF.

This chain uses TRBV5-1 with TRBJ1-2; D is ambiguous. Between the trimmed V and J ends, which lost 0 bases and 4 bases, there was a span of 7 bases. Germline-derived CDR1 and CDR2 are SGHRS and YFSETQ. The CDR3 loop spans 13 amino acids. The DNA for the CDR3 is TGCGCCAGCAGCTTGGGTCAGTTCTATGGCTACACCTTC. It codes for CASSLGQFYGYTF.

This CDR3 is CASSPALLAGGADTQYF. CDR3 nucleotides: TGTGCCAGCAGCCCCGCCTTACTAGCGGGAGGAGCAGATACGCAGTATTTT. This rearrangement joins TRBV7-6 to TRBJ2-3, with TRBD2 matching over 12 bases. The CDR3 contains 17 residues. Trimming removed 5 bases from V and 4 bases from J; junction bases left unmatched: 10. The germline V gene encodes CDR1 SGHVS and CDR2 FNYEAQ.

This sequence joins TRBV2 and TRBJ1-1; D gene ambiguous. This CDR3 comprises 12 residues. CDR1 SNHLY and CDR2 FYNNEI come from the germline V gene. V was trimmed by 6 bases and J by 7 bases, leaving 12 bases between them. The CDR3 protein is CASSPTPVEAFF. Written as DNA, the CDR3 is TGTGCCAGCAGCCCCACGCCGGTTGAAGCTTTCTTT.

The rearrangement uses TRBV28 and TRBJ1-4; TRBD1 aligns across 7 bases. The J segment lost 4 bases and the V segment lost 5 bases, leaving 22 bases of the junction unmatched. Germline CDR1 is MDHEN and CDR2 is SYDVKM. The CDR3 is made up of 20 amino acids. The CDR3 nucleotides read TGTGCCAGCAGTCCGCGACAGGGTTTAGGGGGCCAGGAAGGTAATGAAAAACTGTTTTTT. This codes for CASSPRQGLGGQEGNEKLFF.

This sequence joins TRBV4-2 and TRBJ2-1; TRBD1 might be the D (6 bases). Germline lookup yields CDR1 LGHNA and CDR2 YNFKEQ. V was shortened by 5 bases and J by 1 base, with 24 bases between the two germline ends. The CDR3 runs to 19 residues. The DNA of the CDR3 is TGTGCCAGCAGCGAAAGGCTTTTCAGTGGGGGCGCTTCCTACAATGAGCAGTTCTTC. This translates into CASSERLFSGGASYNEQFF.

The gene calls are TRBV28 and TRBJ1-2; D ambiguous. The germline V and J ends were trimmed by 5 bases and 0 bases, with 7 bases remaining between them. There are 13 residues in the CDR3. Looked up from germline, CDR1 is MDHEN and CDR2 is SYDVKM. The CDR3 DNA reads TGTGCCAGCAGTCTCACAGCTAACTATGGCTACACCTTC. Translation gives CASSLTANYGYTF.

The chain is built from TRBV28 and TRBJ2-7, with a possible D match to TRBD1 (6 bases). Germline V gives CDR1 MDHEN, CDR2 SYDVKM. Between the trimmed V and J ends, which lost 10 bases and 3 bases, there was a span of 10 bases. This CDR3 spans 11 amino acids. CDR3 loop: CAIKQGYEQYF. The CDR3 region has the DNA TGTGCCATCAAACAGGGCTACGAGCAGTACTTC.

The chain uses TRBV5-4 and TRBJ1-4; D remains unclear. V was shortened by 7 bases and J by 0 bases, with 7 bases between the two germline ends. The CDR3 is 13 amino acids. Per the germline V gene, CDR1 is SGHNT and CDR2 is YYREEE (reference sequence). As DNA, the CDR3 is TGTGCCAGCGGCGGGGCAACTAATGAAAAACTGTTTTTT. It specifies CASGGATNEKLFF.

J is TRBJ1-2 and V is TRBV9; no clear D gene. The CDR3 is 13 residues long. V was trimmed by 2 bases and J by 2 bases, leaving 7 bases between them. Germline CDR1 is SGDLS and CDR2 is YYNGEE. CDR3 in amino acids: CASSVDINYGYTF. In DNA, the CDR3 is TGTGCCAGCAGCGTTGACATAAACTATGGCTACACCTTC.